Following are 20 T cell receptor beta chains from one sample sequenced in a study of blood T cell repertoires in COVID-19. Here immunoSEQ multiplex PCR was the method, and the copy in TCRdb shows in-frame clones only, minus some. The table shows about 160,000 clones, with 85% occurring only once. The sequencing sample was made of peripheral blood. These receptor sequences come from a human donor with acute or convalescent COVID-19. The donor label of this sample is uncertain.

A single count supports this clone. The chain carries TRBV27 and TRBJ1-2; a possible D gene is TRBD1 (6 bases). Germline CDR1 reads MNHEY; CDR2 reads SMNVEV (reference sequence). V was shortened by 6 bases and J by 2 bases, with 13 bases between the two germline ends. The CDR3 covers 14 residues. The CDR3 loop is CASRPRQENYGYTF. The CDR3 region has the DNA TGTGCCAGCAGGCCACGACAGGAGAACTATGGCTACACCTTC.

This clone was counted between two and nine times. This sequence joins TRBV5-1 and TRBJ2-7, with TRBD2 matching over 7 bases. The ends lost 5 bases at V and 2 bases at J; junction bases unmatched: 4. CDR1 SGHRS and CDR2 YFSETQ come from the germline V gene. CDR3 size: 13 residues. The CDR3 region has the DNA TGCGCCAGCAGTCAGGGAGGGCCCTACGAGCAGTACTTC. This translates into CASSQGGPYEQYF.

The V call is TRBV5-4, the J call TRBJ2-1; the D gene is possibly TRBD2 (6 bases). Between the trimmed V and J ends, which lost 4 bases and 0 bases, there was a span of 14 bases. The germline V gene encodes CDR1 SGHNT and CDR2 YYREEE (reference sequence). The CDR3 totals 16 residues. The CDR3 loop is CASSLGGTGSYNEQFF. In DNA form, the CDR3 reads TGTGCCAGCAGCCTAGGAGGGACCGGCTCCTACAATGAGCAGTTCTTC.

The chain uses TRBV5-1 and TRBJ2-3; 10 nucleotides agree with TRBD2. The CDR3 is 16 residues long. Trimming at V came to 4 bases and at J to 2 bases, leaving 7 bases not matched to a gene. The V gene's germline CDR1 is SGHRS and CDR2 YFSETQ. The CDR3 sequence: CASSLGTSAATDTQYF. CDR3 coding DNA: TGCGCCAGCAGCCTAGGGACTAGCGCCGCCACAGATACGCAGTATTTT.

The rearrangement uses TRBV29-1 and TRBJ1-4; possible D gene TRBD1, 6 bases. CDR1 and CDR2 (germline): SQVTM, ANQGSEA. V was pared by 7 bases and J by 4 bases, with 13 bases between. This CDR3 contains 13 residues. The CDR3 sequence: CSAMTGDNEKLFF. The CDR3 DNA reads as TGCAGCGCCATGACAGGAGATAATGAAAAACTGTTTTTT.

Only a few counts were recorded for this clone. J is TRBJ2-2 and V is TRBV7-3; weak D call: TRBD2 (5 bases). The CDR3 has 16 amino acids. Germline CDR1 reads SGHTA; CDR2 reads FQGTGA. Between the trimmed V and J ends, which lost 2 bases and 5 bases, there was a span of 15 bases. The CDR3 region has the DNA TGTGCCAGCAGCTTATTCGGGGAGTCGAGGACCGGGGAGCTGTTTTTT. Its translation is CASSLFGESRTGELFF.

This chain uses TRBV28 with TRBJ1-5; D unresolved. In germline, CDR1 is MDHEN, CDR2 SYDVKM. Trimming took off 3 bases at V and 3 bases at J, with 6 bases between the two ends. The CDR3 is made up of 13 amino acids. In DNA form, the CDR3 reads TGTGCCAGCAGTTTTGGCATCAATCAGCCCCAGCATTTT. Amino acid sequence: CASSFGINQPQHF. The full variable domain, completed using reference TRBV28 and TRBJ1-5, is DVKVTQSSRYLVKRTGEKVFLECVQDMDHENMFWYRQDPGLGLRLIYFSYDVKMKEKGDIPEGYSVSREKKERFSLILESASTNQTSMYLCASSFGINQPQHFGDGTRLSIL.

CDR3 amino acids: CASGLGGTPNTGELFF. CDR3 in DNA: TGTGCTAGTGGTTTGGGCGGGACTCCGAACACCGGGGAGCTGTTTTTT. J is TRBJ2-2 and V is TRBV12-5, with D possibly TRBD2 on 6 matching bases. There are 16 residues in the CDR3. The V and J ends lost 1 base and 0 bases respectively, with 9 bases between them. Per the germline V gene, CDR1 is LGHNT and CDR2 is FRNRAP.

This clone was counted between two and nine times. CDR3 loop: CASSSGPGTGRTEAFF. The CDR3 DNA is TGTGCCAGCAGCTCGGGTCCCGGGACAGGACGGACTGAAGCTTTCTTT. This chain uses TRBV7-2 with TRBJ1-1; 8 nucleotides agree with TRBD1. The germline V gene has CDR1 SGHTA and CDR2 FQGNSA. V lost 4 bases to trimming and J lost 5 bases; unmatched junction nucleotides: 12. The CDR3 is 16 residues long.

This rearrangement joins TRBV5-8 to TRBJ2-1; tentatively, D is TRBD1 (5 bases). The CDR3 consists of 12 residues. The V gene's germline CDR1 is SGHTS and CDR2 YDEGEE. Trimming removed 4 bases from V and 9 bases from J, with 11 bases in between. The DNA for the CDR3 is TGTGCCAGCAGCCCCCAAAGGGGTGAGCAGTTCTTC. Amino acid sequence: CASSPQRGEQFF.

The rearrangement uses TRBV5-1 and TRBJ1-1; D gene ambiguous. CDR1 and CDR2 from the germline V gene are SGHRS and YFSETQ. The CDR3 covers 14 residues. V was pared by 4 bases and J by 1 base, with 11 bases between. The CDR3 DNA reads TGCGCCAGCAGCCCCAGCGGTTCGAACACTGAAGCTTTCTTT. It codes for CASSPSGSNTEAFF.

The V call is TRBV24-1, the J call TRBJ1-1; tentatively, D is TRBD1 (5 bases). V was pared by 5 bases and J by 6 bases, with 12 bases between. Germline-derived CDR1 and CDR2 are KGHDR and SFDVKD. The CDR3 extends over 13 amino acids. As DNA, the CDR3 is TGTGCCACCAGTGTACGGGGGGGGTCTGAAGCTTTCTTT. Its translation: CATSVRGGSEAFF.

The chain is built from TRBV27 and TRBJ2-7; D is unresolved. This CDR3 has 13 residues. CDR1 and CDR2 from the germline V gene are MNHEY and SMNVEV (reference sequence). V was trimmed by 5 bases and J by 0 bases, leaving 8 bases between them. CDR3 in DNA: TGTGCCAGCAGTCCCCTCCCCTCCTACGAGCAGTACTTC. It yields the protein CASSPLPSYEQYF.

The chain employs TRBV6-5 and TRBJ2-1; 10 bases are shared with TRBD2. The CDR3 covers 15 residues. Germline V lookup: CDR1 MNHEY, CDR2 SVGAGI. Trimming removed 4 bases from V and 4 bases from J; junction bases left unmatched: 4. The CDR3 DNA reads TGTGCCAGCAGTTTATATAGCGGGGGGTACAATGAGCAGTTCTTC. Its translation is CASSLYSGGYNEQFF.

The rearrangement joins TRBV19 to TRBJ2-7; 7 nucleotides line up with TRBD1. V lost 3 bases and J lost 4; bases outside the gene matches: 12. CDR1 and CDR2 (germline): LNHDA, SQIVND (reference sequence). CDR3 length: 16 amino acids. The CDR3 sequence: CASSIRDSVHAYEQYF. DNA for the CDR3: TGTGCCAGTAGTATCAGGGACAGCGTCCATGCGTACGAGCAGTACTTC.

The rearrangement links TRBV10-1 to TRBJ1-6; 7 positions agree with TRBD1. The CDR3 is made up of 13 amino acids. V trimming: 6 bases; J trimming: 10 bases; junction bases outside the gene matches: 6. Germline CDR1 and CDR2: WNHNN and SYGVQD (reference sequence). CDR3 protein: CASSARGASPLHF. In DNA form, the CDR3 reads TGCGCCAGCAGCGCCAGGGGGGCCTCACCCCTCCACTTT.

This clone was counted once. The chain carries TRBV7-9 and TRBJ1-4, with D perhaps TRBD1 (6 bases). The CDR3 runs to 17 residues. Germline CDR1 and CDR2: SEHNR and FQNEAQ (reference sequence). V dropped 1 base and J dropped 7 bases, with 19 bases sitting between them. CDR3 coding DNA: TGTGCCAGCAGCTTAGGGCGAGTGGGGGCACTTGCTGAAAAACTGTTTTTT. Its translation: CASSLGRVGALAEKLFF.

The J gene is TRBJ1-5, the V gene TRBV28, with TRBD1 identical over 9 bases. CDR3 length equals 13 residues. Germline V lookup: CDR1 MDHEN, CDR2 SYDVKM. The CDR3 protein is CATGGDSNQPQHF. CDR3 in DNA: TGTGCGACAGGGGGGGATAGCAATCAGCCCCAGCATTTT.

CDR3 in amino acids: CASSGAGGRNTQYF. The CDR3 DNA sequence: TGCGCCAGCAGTGGTGCGGGGGGGCGCAATACGCAGTATTTT. The chain couples TRBV10-2 to TRBJ2-3; 9 bases map to TRBD2. J lost 7 bases, V lost 4 bases, and 6 bases had no gene match. The CDR3 has 14 residues. CDR1 is WSHSY, CDR2 SAAADI, per germline.

J is TRBJ1-4 and V is TRBV30; D call uncertain. Deletions cut 0 bases from V and 2 bases from J, with 10 bases between. In germline, CDR1 is GTSNPN, CDR2 SVGIG (reference sequence). The CDR3 is made up of 15 amino acids. This CDR3 reads CAWSVRGRTNEKLFF. For the CDR3, the DNA is TGTGCCTGGAGTGTACGGGGTAGGACTAATGAAAAACTGTTTTTT.